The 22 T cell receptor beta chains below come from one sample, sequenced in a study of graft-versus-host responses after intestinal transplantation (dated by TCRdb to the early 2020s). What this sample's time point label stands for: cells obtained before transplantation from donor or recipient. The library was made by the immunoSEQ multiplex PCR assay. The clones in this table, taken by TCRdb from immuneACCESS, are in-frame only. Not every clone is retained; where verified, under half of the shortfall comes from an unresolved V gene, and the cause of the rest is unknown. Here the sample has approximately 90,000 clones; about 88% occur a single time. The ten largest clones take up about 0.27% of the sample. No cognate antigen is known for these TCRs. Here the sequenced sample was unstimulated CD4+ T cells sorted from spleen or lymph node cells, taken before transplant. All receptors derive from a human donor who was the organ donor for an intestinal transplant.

CDR3 amino acids: CASSEWTRAGALYNSPLHF. CDR3 DNA sequence: TGTGCCAGCAGTGAATGGACTCGAGCAGGGGCCCTCTATAATTCACCCCTCCACTTT. The chain combines TRBV6-1 with TRBJ1-6; D might be TRBD1 (6 bases). This CDR3 is 19 amino acids long. The germline gives CDR1 MNHNS, CDR2 SASEGT. V was trimmed by 2 bases and J by 3 bases, leaving 20 bases between them.

The CDR3 coding sequence is TGTGCCAGCAGTTACTCCGGACAGCTCCCAGCTGGCTACACCTTC. Amino acid sequence: CASSYSGQLPAGYTF. V and J are TRBV6-5 and TRBJ1-2; maybe TRBD1 (6 bases). Germline CDR1 MNHEY, CDR2 SVGAGI. V lost 0 bases and J lost 7, with 15 bases in between. The CDR3 has 15 residues.

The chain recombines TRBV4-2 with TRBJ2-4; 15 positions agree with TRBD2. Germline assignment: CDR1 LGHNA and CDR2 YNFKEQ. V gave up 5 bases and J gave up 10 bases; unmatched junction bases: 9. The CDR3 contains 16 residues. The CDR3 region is CASSAPGLAGGRIQYF. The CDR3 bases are TGTGCCAGCAGCGCTCCCGGACTAGCGGGGGGGCGGATTCAGTACTTC.

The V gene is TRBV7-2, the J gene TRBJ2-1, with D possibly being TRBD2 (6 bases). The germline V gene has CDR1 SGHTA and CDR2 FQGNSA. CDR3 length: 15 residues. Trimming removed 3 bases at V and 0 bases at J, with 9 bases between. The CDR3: CASSFAGSSYNEQFF. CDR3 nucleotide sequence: TGTGCCAGCAGCTTCGCGGGGAGCTCCTACAATGAGCAGTTCTTC.

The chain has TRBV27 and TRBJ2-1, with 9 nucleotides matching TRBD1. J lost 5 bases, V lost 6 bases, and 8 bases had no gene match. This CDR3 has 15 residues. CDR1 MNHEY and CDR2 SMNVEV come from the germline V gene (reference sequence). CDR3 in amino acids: CASRPPGQGDNEQFF. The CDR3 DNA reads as TGTGCCAGCAGACCCCCGGGACAGGGAGACAATGAGCAGTTCTTC.

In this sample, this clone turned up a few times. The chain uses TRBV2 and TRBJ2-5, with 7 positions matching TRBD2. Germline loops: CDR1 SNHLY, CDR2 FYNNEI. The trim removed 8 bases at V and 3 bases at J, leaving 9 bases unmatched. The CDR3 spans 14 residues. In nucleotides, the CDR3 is TGTGCCAGCGGGGGGGACTACTCCAAAGAGACCCAGTACTTC. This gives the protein CASGGDYSKETQYF.

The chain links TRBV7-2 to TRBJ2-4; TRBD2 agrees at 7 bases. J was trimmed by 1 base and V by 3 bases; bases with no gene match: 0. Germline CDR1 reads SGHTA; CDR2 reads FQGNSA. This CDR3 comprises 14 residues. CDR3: CASSFGGAKNIQYF. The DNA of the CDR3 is TGTGCCAGCAGCTTCGGGGGGGCCAAAAACATTCAGTACTTC.

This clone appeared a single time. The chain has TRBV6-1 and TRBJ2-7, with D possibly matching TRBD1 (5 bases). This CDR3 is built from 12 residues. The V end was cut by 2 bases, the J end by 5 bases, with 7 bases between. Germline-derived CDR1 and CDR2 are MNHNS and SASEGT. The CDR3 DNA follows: TGTGCCAGCAGTGAACAGGGTCACGAGCAGTACTTC. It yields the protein CASSEQGHEQYF.

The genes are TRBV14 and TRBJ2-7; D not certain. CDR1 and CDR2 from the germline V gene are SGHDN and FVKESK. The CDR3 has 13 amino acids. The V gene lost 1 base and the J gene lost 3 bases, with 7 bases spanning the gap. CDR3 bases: TGTGCCAGCAGCCAAGGTTTGAGCTACGAGCAGTACTTC. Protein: CASSQGLSYEQYF.

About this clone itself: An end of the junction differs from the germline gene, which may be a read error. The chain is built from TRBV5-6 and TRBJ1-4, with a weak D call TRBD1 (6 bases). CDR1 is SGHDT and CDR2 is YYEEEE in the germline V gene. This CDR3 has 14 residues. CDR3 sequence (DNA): TGTGCCAGCACCTTGGCAGGGGCGAGTGAAAAACTGTTTTTT. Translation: CASTLAGASEKLFF.

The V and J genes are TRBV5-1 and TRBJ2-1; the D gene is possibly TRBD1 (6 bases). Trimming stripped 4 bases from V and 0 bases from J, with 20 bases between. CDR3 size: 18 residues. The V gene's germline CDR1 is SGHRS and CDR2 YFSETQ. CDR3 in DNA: TGCGCCAGCAGCCTCTGGATAGGGGGATTTAGCTCCTACAATGAGCAGTTCTTC. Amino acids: CASSLWIGGFSSYNEQFF. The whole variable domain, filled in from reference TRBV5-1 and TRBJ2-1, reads KAGVTQTPRYLIKTRGQQVTLSCSPISGHRSVSWYQQTPGQGLQFLFEYFSETQRNKGNFPGRFSGRQFSNSRSEMNVSTLELGDSALYLCASSLWIGGFSSYNEQFFGPGTRLTVL.

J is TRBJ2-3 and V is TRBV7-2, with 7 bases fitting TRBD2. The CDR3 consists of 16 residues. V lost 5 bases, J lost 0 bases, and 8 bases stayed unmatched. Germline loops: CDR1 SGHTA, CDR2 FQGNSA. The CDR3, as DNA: TGTGCCAGCAGCCCCGCTCTAGCGGCTAGCACAGATACGCAGTATTTT. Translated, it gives CASSPALAASTDTQYF.

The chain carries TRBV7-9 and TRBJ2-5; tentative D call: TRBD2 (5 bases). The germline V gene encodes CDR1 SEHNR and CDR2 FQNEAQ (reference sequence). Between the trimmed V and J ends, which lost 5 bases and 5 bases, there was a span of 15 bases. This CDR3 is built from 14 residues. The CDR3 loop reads CASSPDWHRETQYF. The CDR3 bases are TGTGCCAGCAGCCCGGACTGGCATCGGGAGACCCAGTACTTC.

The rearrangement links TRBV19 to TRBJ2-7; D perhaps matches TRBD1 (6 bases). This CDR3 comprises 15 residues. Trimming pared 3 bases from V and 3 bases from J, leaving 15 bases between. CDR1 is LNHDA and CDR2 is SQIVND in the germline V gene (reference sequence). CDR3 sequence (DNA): TGTGCCAGTAGTATCAGGGACACCTACAACTACGAGCAGTACTTC. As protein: CASSIRDTYNYEQYF.

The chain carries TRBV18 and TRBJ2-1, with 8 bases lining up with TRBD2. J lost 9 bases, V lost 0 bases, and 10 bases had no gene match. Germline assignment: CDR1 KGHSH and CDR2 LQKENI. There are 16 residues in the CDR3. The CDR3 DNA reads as TGTGCCAGCTCACCACCGGGCAGCGGGGGCGACGGTGAGCAGTTCTTC. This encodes CASSPPGSGGDGEQFF. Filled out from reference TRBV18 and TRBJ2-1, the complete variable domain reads NAGVMQNPRHLVRRRGQEARLRCSPMKGHSHVYWYRQLPEEGLKFMVYLQKENIIDESGMPKERFSAEFPKEGPSILRIQQVVRGDSAAYFCASSPPGSGGDGEQFFGPGTRLTVL.

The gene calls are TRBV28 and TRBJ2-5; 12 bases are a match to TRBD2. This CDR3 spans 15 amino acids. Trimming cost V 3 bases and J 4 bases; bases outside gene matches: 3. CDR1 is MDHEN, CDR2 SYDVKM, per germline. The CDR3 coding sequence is TGTGCCAGCAGTTTCCTAGCGGGAGGGGGAGAGACCCAGTACTTC. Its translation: CASSFLAGGGETQYF.

As DNA, the CDR3 is TGTGCCAGCAGCATCGGGTATCAGAATGAGCAGTTCTTC. Translated, it gives CASSIGYQNEQFF. V is TRBV7-3 and J is TRBJ2-1; no clear D. This CDR3 has 13 amino acids. Trimming took 5 bases from V and 7 from J, leaving 12 bases between them. CDR1 and CDR2 from the germline V gene are SGHTA and FQGTGA.

The CDR3 nucleotides are TGTGCCAGCAGCCATTGGGGCCTCCTCGGGGGCACCGGGGAGCTGTTTTTT. Its protein product is CASSHWGLLGGTGELFF. This chain connects TRBV7-3 to TRBJ2-2; D may be TRBD2 (6 bases). V dropped 5 bases and J dropped 4 bases, with 20 bases sitting between them. This CDR3 spans 17 amino acids. Per the germline V gene, CDR1 is SGHTA and CDR2 is FQGTGA.

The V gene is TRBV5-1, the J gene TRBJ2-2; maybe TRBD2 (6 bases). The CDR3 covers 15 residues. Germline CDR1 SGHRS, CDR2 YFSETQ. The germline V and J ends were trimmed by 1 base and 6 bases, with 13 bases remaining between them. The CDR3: CASSLSSGGAGELFF. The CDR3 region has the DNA TGCGCCAGCAGCTTGTCGTCCGGCGGGGCCGGGGAGCTGTTTTTT.

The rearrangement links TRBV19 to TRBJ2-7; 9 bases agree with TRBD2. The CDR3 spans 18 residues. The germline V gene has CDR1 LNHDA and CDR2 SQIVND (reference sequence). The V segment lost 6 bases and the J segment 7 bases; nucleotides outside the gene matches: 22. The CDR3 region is CASSQNGLGRGRAYEQYF. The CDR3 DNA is TGTGCCAGTAGCCAAAACGGGCTTGGTCGCGGGAGGGCTTATGAGCAGTACTTC.

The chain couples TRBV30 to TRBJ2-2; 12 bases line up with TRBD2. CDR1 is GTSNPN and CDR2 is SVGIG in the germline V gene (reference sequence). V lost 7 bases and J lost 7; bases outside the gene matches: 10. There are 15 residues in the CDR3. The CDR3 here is CASERLAGVDGELFF. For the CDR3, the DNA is TGTGCCTCTGAAAGACTAGCGGGGGTGGACGGGGAGCTGTTTTTT.

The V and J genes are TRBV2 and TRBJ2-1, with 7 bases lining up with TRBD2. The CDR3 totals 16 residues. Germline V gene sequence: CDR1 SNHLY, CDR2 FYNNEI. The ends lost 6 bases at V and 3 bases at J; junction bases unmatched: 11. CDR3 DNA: TGTGCCAGCAGGGGCCCAAGACTAGCAAACTACAATGAGCAGTTCTTC. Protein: CASRGPRLANYNEQFF.